These T cell receptor beta chains were read from a single sample in a study of CD8 T cells in Susac syndrome. TCRdb itself ran the immunoSEQ multiplex PCR reads through MiXCR, one entry per CDR3 protein. This table holds around 71,000 distinct CDR3 sequences, roughly 95% found once. Sequenced sample: CD4+ T cells from PBMCs. Receptors were obtained from a human donor with multiple sclerosis. Both conserved end residues are part of each CDR3. Fields, in order: V gene, CDR3 length, J gene, CDR3 protein.

TRBV29-1	12	TRBJ1-1	CSVVPGSTEAFF
TRBV9	16	TRBJ2-5	CASSVGDSEVWETQYF
TRBV12-3/TRBV12-4	13	TRBJ1-1	CASTYRGGTEAFF
TRBV11-2	12	TRBJ2-3	CASSFSTDTQYF
TRBV20-1	14	TRBJ2-7	CSARDPSGIYEQYF
TRBV9	16	TRBJ2-2	CASSVGTGPNTGELFF
TRBV7-2	16	TRBJ2-7	CASSLNSGGVSVEQYF
TRBV20-1	14	TRBJ1-1	CSARDAPLGTEAFF
TRBV9	12	TRBJ1-6	CASSENNSPLHF
TRBV27	14	TRBJ1-2	CASRTSGVYYGYTF
TRBV24-1	15	TRBJ2-3	CATSDLQGSTDTQYF
TRBV2	13	TRBJ2-7	CASSESRSYEQYF
TRBV7-2	18	TRBJ2-3	CASSLTPGLAGGPGTQYF
TRBV28	17	TRBJ2-6	CASSSGGSYSGANVLTF
TRBV11-3	14	TRBJ2-7	CASSLTGARYEQYF
TRBV5-6	13	TRBJ1-2	CASSRERIYGYTF
TRBV29-1	13	TRBJ2-5	CSVRQTGAETQYF
TRBV11-1	16	TRBJ2-7	CASSLVYADPPYEQYF
TRBV2	16	TRBJ1-5	CASRDGPLGSNQPQHF
TRBV20-1	14	TRBJ2-7	CSATEGERYYEQYF
TRBV14	12	TRBJ2-7	CASSPDRGGQYF
TRBV28	14	TRBJ2-7	CASSLNRTPYEQYF
TRBV6-5	15	TRBJ1-5	CASSKTGGGNQPQHF
TRBV6-6	13	TRBJ2-1	CASSYSLALEQFF
TRBV27	15	TRBJ2-7	CASSSRLAGSYEQYF
TRBV3-1	15	TRBJ1-5	CASSQDRGAAQPQHF
TRBV24-1	14	TRBJ2-1	CATSDFRGYNEQFF
TRBV7-9	16	TRBJ1-6	CASSDTGTVNNSPLHF
TRBV28	14	TRBJ2-5	CASTRGTGQETQYF
TRBV12-3/TRBV12-4	16	TRBJ2-1	CASSRVTGTSYNEQFF
TRBV7-9	13	TRBJ1-2	CASSLGQGAGYTF
TRBV5-1	13	TRBJ1-1	CASSLAVETEAFF
TRBV7-9	16	TRBJ1-6	CASSSDRASYNSPLHF
TRBV20-1	12	TRBJ1-1	CSAMFYGTEAFF
TRBV25-1	14	TRBJ1-2	CASSGSGTTFSYTF
TRBV2	15	TRBJ2-2	CASTRLAVAPGELFF
TRBV30	14	TRBJ1-4	CAWSVKTDNEKLFF
TRBV11-2	18	TRBJ2-1	CASSSFIRLAGGYNEQFF
TRBV5-4	15	TRBJ2-7	CASSVGSRSRYEQYF
TRBV7-2	15	TRBJ2-1	CASSLGQGSYNEQFF
TRBV7-2	13	TRBJ2-1	CASSDPGYNEQFF